The text below deals with one TCR beta chain. The target of this receptor is not known. No per-base quality is available; no much larger clone lies one base away. Libraries were built with 5' RACE. Sequenced using an Illumina HiSeq 2500. The second PCR ran for roughly 7 to 12 cycles and used a J-beta primer mix along with a sample-barcoded 5' primer. A unique molecular identifier was introduced onto each TCR beta cDNA molecule by a template-switch 5' adaptor carrying 12 random nucleotides. Each sample yielded at least 3 million CDR3-containing paired-end reads. First-strand cDNA synthesis was performed from all RNA using the Mint cDNA synthesis kit, with priming by a TRBC-specific oligonucleotide. Following uracil-DNA glycosylase treatment, a first 18-cycle PCR with universal primers M1SS and BC2_uni_R was performed on all cDNA. The original methods were these. Normalization of each sample was performed by random selection of 1 million high-quality reads, each carrying a distinct molecular identifier. Reads with shared molecular identifiers were discarded instead of being binned into consensus sequences. MiTCR, set to a Q25 quality threshold and the strictest error-elimination algorithm, was used for CDR3 identification, clonotype clustering and error correction. A nonparametric unseen species model with Euler transformation was used to estimate lower-bound total TCR beta diversity. TCRdb took the public reads, trimmed them with fastp at Q25, ran MiXCR for clone calling and kept in-frame beta chains. Records with the same CDR3 protein are collapsed into one entry carrying the most frequent genes and DNA. These V and J calls are TCRdb output, not the study's own analysis. The sample table holds roughly 730,000 distinct CDR3 sequences, of which approximately 53% were seen once. More than 25% of the sample comes from the top ten.

The donors were 40 or so Caucasian individuals from Russia, aged roughly 6 to 90 years, who were systemically healthy. Each donor gave about 10 milliliters of peripheral blood, drawn into EDTA-treated Vacutainer tubes. Ficoll-Paque density-gradient centrifugation was used to isolate PBMCs, with at least 6.5 million per sample. Trizol reagent was used to extract total RNA from the PBMCs, yielding at least 5 micrograms per sample. Naive CD45RAhigh/CD27high T cell percentages were measured by flow cytometry on a PBMC aliquot from every donor. This specimen belongs to a study of blood T cells in healthy people across ages (dated by TCRdb to between 2014 and 2016). For the study in its entirety: Template switching captured roughly one uniquely barcoded TCR beta cDNA molecule per two T cells in model experiments. The study analyzed two additional independent replicas of 1 million unique cDNA reads from the same blood draw for two donors, one aged 18 to 30 and one aged 80 or older. Donors of different ages were randomly distributed across sequencing lanes to avoid experimental bias. Using deep sequencing normalized with unique cDNA molecular identifiers, the study measured how TCR beta repertoire diversity changes with age. Four age groups were formed from the donors: young (average about 17 years), middle-aged (around 40), aged (62) and long-lived (more than 75). What the study reported, not specific to this receptor: Compared with the aged group, the long-lived group had more naive CD4+ T cells, fewer expanded clones and increased TCR diversity, suggesting age selection. Total diversity estimates from one million sequenced T cells were considered lower bounds and underestimates. As age increased, observed TCR beta diversity per million T cells dropped in a roughly linear way, and a significant reduction was already evident by age 40. Because the CMV infection status of the donors was unknown, age-related changes in expanded clonotypes may potentially have been confounded. Observed TCR beta diversity correlated strongly with the percentage of naive T cells measured by flow cytometry. Conclusive comparison of naive and antigen-experienced compartments was prevented by the profiling of bulk unsorted PBMCs.

Sample: blood. The receptor's source is a man aged 35-49 years in good health.

The CDR3 sequence is CASKDSGNYGYTF. The base sequence is TGTGCCAGCAAGGACAGTGGTAACTATGGCTACACCTTC. The sequence joins TRBV6-6 to TRBJ1-2; the D gene is perhaps TRBD1, from 6 matching bases. V loses 7 bases, J loses 1 base, and the germline ends lie 10 bases apart. The CDR3 spans 13 residues, from the cysteine through the phenylalanine. Kept here is only the CDR3 DNA, which spans 39 bases and is read in frame from base 1. From the germline V gene (reference sequence), CDR1 is MNHNY and CDR2 is SVGAGI.